Below, one TCR beta chain is given with its context. These data come from a study of blood T cell repertoires in COVID-19. Repertoires were generated with immunoSEQ multiplex PCR, while TCRdb's copy carries only in-frame clones and drops some. This sample has over 100,000 clones, with approximately 81% found just once. This CDR3 has 14 amino acids. Losses at the gene ends were 1 base for V and 7 bases for J; bases not matched to a gene: 6. Germline CDR1 LGHDT, CDR2 YNNKEL (reference sequence). The TCR was taken from a woman older than 75 with acute or convalescent COVID-19. The genes are TRBV3-1 (or the pseudogene TRBV3-2) and TRBJ1-1, with 7 bases matching TRBD1. The sample consisted of peripheral blood. The CDR3 loop is CASSQAVNRGEAFF. The CDR3, as DNA: TGTGCCAGCAGCCAAGCGGTAAACAGGGGTGAAGCTTTCTTT.